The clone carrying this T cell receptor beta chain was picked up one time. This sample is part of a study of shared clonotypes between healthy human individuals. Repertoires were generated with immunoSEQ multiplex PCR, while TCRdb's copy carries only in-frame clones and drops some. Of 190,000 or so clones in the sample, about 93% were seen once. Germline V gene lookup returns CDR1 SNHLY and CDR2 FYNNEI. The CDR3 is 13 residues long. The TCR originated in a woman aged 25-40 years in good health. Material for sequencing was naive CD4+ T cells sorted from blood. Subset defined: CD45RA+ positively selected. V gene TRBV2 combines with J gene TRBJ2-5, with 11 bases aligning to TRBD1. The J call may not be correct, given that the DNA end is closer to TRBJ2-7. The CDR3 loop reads CASRDRGLYEQYF. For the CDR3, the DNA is TGTGCCAGCAGGGACAGGGGGCTTTACGAGCAGTACTTC.